Presented here are 22 T cell receptor beta chains from one specimen sequenced in a study of Graves' ophthalmopathy and Graves' hyperthyroidism. RNA transcripts yielded amplified TCR beta CDR3 regions. The library came from an HTBI-primed first-round RT-PCR and a second-round multiplex PCR. Via MiXCR, TCRdb re-called the multiplex PCR reads, giving one row per CDR3 protein. The table has about 1.1 million distinct CDR3 sequences, roughly two fifths seen once. The source material was peripheral blood or thyroid tissue (not recorded which). Source of these receptors: an adult man with Graves' hyperthyroidism.

The V call is TRBV19, the J call TRBJ1-5; D is undetermined. Germline loops: CDR1 LNHDA, CDR2 SQIVND (reference sequence). The CDR3 spans 15 residues. With 11 bases removed from V and 2 bases from J, the gap between germline ends came to 19 bases. The CDR3, as DNA: TGTGCCTGGAGTGTACTTGGACGCCGCAATCAGCCCCAGCATTTT. The encoded protein is CAWSVLGRRNQPQHF.

The chain is built from TRBV11-2 and TRBJ2-2; TRBD2 agrees at 14 bases. J was trimmed by 4 bases and V by 8 bases; bases with no gene match: 9. CDR3 length: 17 residues. In germline, CDR1 is SGHAT, CDR2 FQNNGV. The CDR3 sequence is CASPGTSGRSGTGELFF. CDR3 nucleotides: TGTGCCAGCCCTGGGACTAGCGGGAGAAGTGGCACCGGGGAGCTGTTTTTT.

The chain links TRBV6-5 to TRBJ2-7, with 7 bases that match TRBD2. Germline CDR1 MNHEY, CDR2 SVGAGI. V lost 0 bases and J lost 2; bases outside the gene matches: 7. The length of the CDR3 is 16 residues. The CDR3 nucleotides read TGTGCCAGCAGTTACTCGTACGGGGCGGGAGCCTACGAGCAGTACTTC. It codes for CASSYSYGAGAYEQYF.

A word on this clonotype: This may be a read error: a much more frequent sequence differs by one nucleotide. The rearrangement uses TRBV25-1 and TRBJ1-1, with D possibly TRBD1 on 6 matching bases. The ends were cut back, 6 bases at V and 3 bases at J, with 17 bases in the middle. CDR1 is MGHDK, CDR2 SYGVNS, per germline. This CDR3 is 15 amino acids long. CDR3 sequence (DNA): TGTGCCAGCAGCTCAGGACAGACAATGGACACTGAAGCTTTCTTT. Translating gives CASSSGQTMDTEAFF. Filled out from reference TRBV25-1 and TRBJ1-1, the complete variable domain reads EADIYQTPRYLVIGTGKKITLECSQTMGHDKMYWYQQDPGMELHLIHYSYGVNSTEKGDLSSESTVSRIRTEHFPLTLESARPSHTSQYLCASSSGQTMDTEAFFGQGTRLTVV.

This clonotype was counted a few times. The V call is TRBV27, the J call TRBJ2-5, with 14 bases matching TRBD2. CDR3 length: 17 residues. Germline values: CDR1 MNHEY, CDR2 SMNVEV (reference sequence). Unmatched junction bases numbered 8, after V lost 3 bases and J lost 5 bases. CDR3 region: CASSFSGLAGGGETQYF. CDR3 DNA sequence: TGTGCCAGCAGTTTCTCCGGACTAGCGGGAGGAGGGGAGACCCAGTACTTC.

Only one count was recorded for this clonotype. V gene TRBV19 combines with J gene TRBJ1-1; possibly TRBD1 for D (6 bases). The germline CDR1 and CDR2 sequences are LNHDA and SQIVND (reference sequence). CDR3 length equals 14 residues. V was clipped by 8 bases and J by 1 base, with 14 bases between them. CDR3 sequence: CASAKDSPNTEAFF. The DNA for the CDR3 is TGTGCCAGTGCGAAGGACAGCCCGAACACTGAAGCTTTCTTT.

About this clonotype itself: One end of the junction varies from germline; a read error may be responsible. The V call is TRBV10-3, the J call TRBJ2-7; D not resolved. The CDR3 has 15 residues. Germline-derived CDR1 and CDR2 are ENHRY and SYGVKD. The CDR3 protein is CASSPDFARSYEQYF. The CDR3 DNA is TGTGCCAGCAGTCCCGACTTCGCCAGGTCCTACGAGCAGTACTTC.

The rearrangement uses TRBV19 and TRBJ1-4; D possibly corresponds to TRBD1 (5 bases). CDR1 LNHDA and CDR2 SQIVND come from the germline V gene (reference sequence). Trimming cost V 7 bases and J 0 bases, with 12 bases left between them. There are 15 residues in the CDR3. This CDR3 is CASNFDSATNEKLFF. The CDR3 coding sequence is TGTGCCAGTAATTTCGACAGCGCAACTAATGAAAAACTGTTTTTT.

The V gene is TRBV19, the J gene TRBJ2-6; 11 bases map to TRBD1. CDR3 length equals 19 residues. From germline, CDR1 is LNHDA and CDR2 SQIVND (reference sequence). Unmatched junction bases numbered 15, after V lost 9 bases and J lost 2 bases. The CDR3 nucleotides are TGTGCCAGCCGATCGCCAGGGACAGGGGGATGGGCTGGGGCCAACGTCCTGACTTTC. Encoded protein: CASRSPGTGGWAGANVLTF.

In DNA, the CDR3 is TGTGCCAGCAGTGTTCAGGCCGGGGGACTCGAGCAGTACTTC. Encoded protein: CASSVQAGGLEQYF. The genes are TRBV25-1 and TRBJ2-7; TRBD2 is a possible D gene (6 bases). The germline V gene has CDR1 MGHDK and CDR2 SYGVNS. The CDR3 is made up of 14 amino acids. The V end was cut by 4 bases, the J end by 6 bases, with 16 bases between.

This CDR3 is CASSERISGNTIYF. The DNA for the CDR3 is TGTGCCAGCAGCGAGCGCATCTCTGGAAACACCATATATTTT. J is TRBJ1-3 and V is TRBV11-2, with D unclear. The germline V gene has CDR1 SGHAT and CDR2 FQNNGV. The germline V and J ends were trimmed by 5 bases and 0 bases, with 8 bases remaining between them. This CDR3 is built from 14 residues.

The chain has TRBV4-2 and TRBJ2-7; TRBD2 matches at 8 bases. Germline values: CDR1 LGHNA, CDR2 YNFKEQ. The CDR3 totals 15 residues. With V trimmed by 0 bases and J by 2 bases, 3 bases remained unmatched. CDR3 DNA sequence: TGTGCCAGCAGCCAAGATCGGGAGGGGACCTACGAGCAGTACTTC. Amino acid sequence: CASSQDREGTYEQYF.

As for this clonotype: A read error may be the cause here, since a much bigger clone is one base away. The chain carries TRBV7-9 and TRBJ2-5, with D uncertain. The CDR3 loop spans 15 amino acids. Germline V gene lookup returns CDR1 SEHNR and CDR2 FQNEAQ (reference sequence). DNA of the CDR3: TGTGCCAGCGCCCCTATCGACGGTTACCAAGAGACCCAGCACTTC. It specifies CASAPIDGYQETQHF.

The chain combines TRBV4-3 with TRBJ2-5; a possible D gene is TRBD2 (6 bases). V lost 3 bases and J 4 bases, leaving 18 bases between the germline ends. Germline CDR1 reads LGHNA; CDR2 reads YSLEER. The CDR3 runs 16 residues. As DNA, the CDR3 is TGCGCCAGCAGCCAGGAGGGACTCGGGCGAAGAGAGACCCAGTACTTC. It yields the protein CASSQEGLGRRETQYF.

V is TRBV10-2 and J is TRBJ2-7; TRBD2 matches 12 bases. The CDR3 runs 16 residues. With 4 bases clipped from V and 3 bases from J, the junction kept 7 bases outside the gene matches. Germline loops: CDR1 WSHSY, CDR2 SAAADI. CDR3 sequence (DNA): TGCGCCAGCAGTGCCGGACTAGCGGGATTCAACTACGAGCAGTACTTC. It translates to CASSAGLAGFNYEQYF.

The chain couples TRBV29-1 to TRBJ1-2; no clear D. CDR3 length: 15 amino acids. The V gene's germline CDR1 is SQVTM and CDR2 ANQGSEA. V gave up 4 bases and J gave up 2 bases, with 17 bases separating them. The CDR3 DNA is TGCAGCGTTGGAGCTACACGTGGGCGCAACTATGGCTACACCTTC. This translates into CSVGATRGRNYGYTF.

The chain uses TRBV5-1 and TRBJ2-5; TRBD1 matches at 8 bases. Germline V gene sequence: CDR1 SGHRS, CDR2 YFSETQ. V was clipped by 4 bases and J by 7 bases; unmatched bases: 6. The CDR3 has 13 amino acids. CDR3 nucleotide sequence: TGCGCCAGCAGCCAATCCGGGACAGGGACCCAGTACTTC. This gives the protein CASSQSGTGTQYF.

This clonotype has a single count. The gene calls are TRBV7-9 and TRBJ2-3, with 8 bases identical to TRBD1. With 2 bases clipped from V and 3 bases from J, the junction kept 4 bases outside the gene matches. The CDR3 runs 15 residues. Per the germline V gene, CDR1 is SEHNR and CDR2 is FQNEAQ (reference sequence). The CDR3 is CASSLRTGRTDTQYF. The CDR3 region has the DNA TGTGCCAGCAGCTTAAGGACAGGGCGGACAGATACGCAGTATTTT.

This chain's CDR3 is CASNDPGQGDNQPQHF. The CDR3 DNA sequence: TGTGCCAGCAACGACCCGGGACAGGGAGACAATCAGCCCCAGCATTTT. The chain carries TRBV7-2 and TRBJ1-5, with 9 bases lining up with TRBD1. The trim removed 7 bases at V and 3 bases at J, leaving 10 bases unmatched. Germline assignment: CDR1 SGHTA and CDR2 FQGNSA. This CDR3 comprises 16 residues.

This clonotype was found a few times. The chain is built from TRBV6-2 or TRBV6-3 and TRBJ2-2, with D possibly being TRBD2 (6 bases). V was cut by 11 bases and J by 6 bases, with 16 bases left in between. Germline CDR1 is MNHEY and CDR2 is SVGEGT. This CDR3 is 13 amino acids long. CDR3 loop: CAGGDLRAGELFF. In DNA, the CDR3 is TGTGCCGGCGGGGACCTTAGAGCCGGGGAGCTGTTTTTT.

This clonotype was seen a few times. This chain connects TRBV6-5 to TRBJ2-7, with TRBD2 matching 15 bases. The germline CDR1 and CDR2 sequences are MNHEY and SVGAGI. The CDR3 spans 21 residues. The J segment lost 0 bases and the V segment lost 0 bases, leaving 12 bases of the junction unmatched. CDR3 coding DNA: TGTGCCAGCAGTTACTCGGATGGACTAGCGGGAGGGTCCTCGATCTCCTACGAGCAGTACTTC. Translated: CASSYSDGLAGGSSISYEQYF.

This clonotype showed up just once. The chain joins TRBV9 to TRBJ2-5; tentative D call: TRBD1 (5 bases). CDR1 SGDLS and CDR2 YYNGEE come from the germline V gene. This CDR3 is built from 14 residues. With 3 bases removed from V and 5 bases from J, the gap between germline ends came to 14 bases. The DNA for the CDR3 is TGTGCCAGCAGCGAGGGGTCGGCGGTTGAGACCCAGTACTTC. Encoded protein: CASSEGSAVETQYF.